This TCR beta chain comes out of a study of tumor-infiltrating lymphocytes in localized non-small cell lung cancer. About the study: Tumor tissue and non-adjacent uninvolved lung came from each patient. Findings of the study overall: Higher tumor T cell infiltration than in uninvolved lung was supported by TCRbeta sequencing. Not all patients were TCR sequenced, owing to tissue quantity. Tumor T-cell fraction was not associated with recurrence-free survival.

The method was immunoSEQ multiplex PCR; TCRdb's version includes in-frame clones alone and lacks a portion of them. The sample consists of about 6,000 clones, more than 65% of them appearing once. On this clone itself: Its antigen remains unknown.

The CDR3 spans 15 residues. V shed 3 bases, J shed 4 bases, and the junction held 8 bases outside the gene matches. From germline, CDR1 is MNHEY and CDR2 SMNVEV (reference sequence). The receptor's source is a human donor with non-small cell lung cancer. The sequenced sample was lung tumor tissue. The V gene is TRBV27, the J gene TRBJ2-5, with TRBD2 identical over 7 bases. CDR3 protein: CASSFRREPVETQYF. DNA for the CDR3: TGTGCCAGCAGTTTTCGGCGGGAGCCGGTAGAGACCCAGTACTTC.